Below, 23 T cell receptor beta chains from the same sample are listed, as sequenced in a study of identical twins. From the 5' RACE reads, TCRdb called clonotypes with MiXCR, one entry per CDR3 protein. The sample has 650,000 to 750,000 distinct CDR3 sequences, over 20% seen once; the top ten hold roughly 4%. In addition, the sample was reused for a study of T cells expressing NK-cell markers.

Sequenced sample: PBMCs. The receptor set was obtained from a young woman in good health.

This rearrangement joins TRBV10-3 to TRBJ2-1; the D is unclear. V was pared by 4 bases and J by 5 bases, with 15 bases between. This CDR3 spans 15 amino acids. CDR1 and CDR2 from the germline V gene are ENHRY and SYGVKD. DNA of the CDR3: TGTGCCATCAGTGGAGAACTCAGGAGAGACAATGAGCAGTTCTTC. It encodes CAISGELRRDNEQFF.

This clonotype was seen repeatedly, ten times or more. The rearrangement uses TRBV4-3 and TRBJ2-2; D unresolved. The CDR3 sequence is 15 residues long. Germline V CDR1 and CDR2: LGHNA, YSLEER. Trimming removed 3 bases at V and 0 bases at J, with 8 bases between. This CDR3 reads CASSHMSTNTGELFF. The CDR3 nucleotides are TGCGCCAGCAGCCATATGTCTACGAACACCGGGGAGCTGTTTTTT.

A few counts support this clonotype. V gene TRBV25-1 combines with J gene TRBJ2-7, with 12 bases lining up with TRBD1. The CDR3 is made up of 14 amino acids. CDR1 and CDR2 from the germline V gene are MGHDK and SYGVNS. V lost 3 bases and J lost 7; bases outside the gene matches: 4. The CDR3 sequence: CASSEGTGGREQYF. DNA of the CDR3: TGTGCCAGCAGTGAGGGGACAGGGGGCAGGGAGCAGTACTTC.

This clonotype was seen repeatedly, ten times or more. The J gene is TRBJ2-6, the V gene TRBV5-1; D remains ambiguous. V was pared by 1 base and J by 4 bases, with 6 bases between. Germline loops: CDR1 SGHRS, CDR2 YFSETQ. The CDR3 spans 14 residues. The CDR3 reads CASSLSRGANVLTF. The CDR3 nucleotides read TGCGCCAGCAGCTTGTCCAGGGGGGCCAACGTCCTGACTTTC.

In this sample, this clonotype turned up a few times. J is TRBJ2-1 and V is TRBV18; the D gene is possibly TRBD2 (6 bases). Trimming left V 8 bases short and J 2 bases short, with 16 bases between. Germline lookup yields CDR1 KGHSH and CDR2 LQKENI. CDR3 size: 15 residues. The CDR3 loop reads CASPSRASAYNEQFF. In DNA, the CDR3 is TGTGCCAGCCCCTCTCGGGCTAGCGCCTACAATGAGCAGTTCTTC.

The chain employs TRBV20-1 and TRBJ2-1; 9 nucleotides agree with TRBD2. The germline V gene encodes CDR1 DFQATT and CDR2 SNEGSKA (reference sequence). The CDR3 totals 15 residues. The trim removed 5 bases at V and 0 bases at J, leaving 5 bases unmatched. The CDR3 region is CSAGPSGNSYNEQFF. CDR3 nucleotide sequence: TGCAGTGCTGGCCCTAGCGGGAACTCCTACAATGAGCAGTTCTTC.

This clonotype was picked up a small number of times. This chain links TRBV12-3 or TRBV12-4 with TRBJ2-5; tentatively, D is TRBD1 (5 bases). The V end was cut by 7 bases, the J end by 5 bases, with 17 bases between. The CDR3 runs to 14 residues. The CDR3 region is CASTPWGQDETQYF. The CDR3 DNA is TGTGCCAGCACCCCGTGGGGCCAGGATGAGACCCAGTACTTC.

This clonotype was observed many times. The chain recombines TRBV29-1 with TRBJ2-5; D gene uncertain. The CDR3 sequence is 13 residues long. CDR1 SQVTM and CDR2 ANQGSEA come from the germline V gene. V was clipped by 0 bases and J by 0 bases, with 5 bases between them. The CDR3 loop is CSVEDLHQETQYF. CDR3 sequence (DNA): TGCAGCGTTGAAGATCTGCACCAAGAGACCCAGTACTTC.

Comment on this clonotype: Its ends do not fully match the called genes, so a read error is possible. The chain joins TRBV20-1 to TRBJ2-7; 9 nucleotides agree with TRBD1. CDR1 is DFQATT and CDR2 is SNEGSKA in the germline V gene (reference sequence). CDR3 size: 15 residues. CDR3 bases: TGCTGTGCTCATCGAACCGGGGGACAGGGCTACGAGCAGTACTTC. Translating gives CCAHRTGGQGYEQYF.

This clonotype was recorded many times. This chain joins TRBV6-5 and TRBJ2-1, with D unresolved. The CDR3 is 14 amino acids. V was shortened by 2 bases and J by 8 bases, with 13 bases between the two germline ends. Germline V gene data show CDR1 as MNHEY and CDR2 as SVGAGI. This CDR3 reads CASSYVARVDEQFF. The CDR3 bases are TGTGCCAGCAGTTACGTTGCTAGAGTGGATGAGCAGTTCTTC.

This clonotype occurred a few times. The CDR3 region is CASSLGGTGNEQFF. The CDR3 DNA sequence: TGCGCCAGCAGCTTGGGGGGGACAGGGAATGAGCAGTTCTTC. The V gene is TRBV5-1, the J gene TRBJ2-1; 9 bases match TRBD1. V lost 0 bases to trimming and J lost 7 bases; unmatched junction nucleotides: 2. In germline, CDR1 is SGHRS, CDR2 YFSETQ. The CDR3 has 14 residues.

This clonotype was seen repeatedly, ten times or more. The chain joins TRBV12-3 or TRBV12-4 to TRBJ2-3; 7 bases are a match to TRBD2. Trimming took 4 bases from V and 9 from J; bases not matched to a gene: 10. This CDR3 spans 14 amino acids. CDR3 amino acids: CASSSLAGDITQYF. The CDR3 nucleotides read TGTGCCAGCAGTTCCTTAGCGGGCGACATCACGCAGTATTTT.

This clonotype was detected a few times. V gene TRBV12-3 or TRBV12-4 combines with J gene TRBJ1-3, with 9 bases fitting TRBD1. The V segment lost 3 bases and the J segment 2 bases; nucleotides outside the gene matches: 14. The CDR3 is 19 residues long. CDR3 amino acids: CASSFYLTDRGRAGNTIYF. CDR3 nucleotide sequence: TGTGCCAGCAGTTTTTACTTGACGGACAGGGGTAGAGCTGGAAACACCATATATTTT.

This clonotype was seen at least ten times. This chain links TRBV20-1 with TRBJ2-7; 10 bases match TRBD2. Germline V gene data show CDR1 as DFQATT and CDR2 as SNEGSKA (reference sequence). Trimming removed 0 bases from V and 4 bases from J; junction bases left unmatched: 9. The CDR3 loop spans 16 amino acids. CDR3 DNA: TGCAGTGCTAGAGATCGGGCGGCTAGCGGGAGTTACGAGCAGTACTTC. Translated: CSARDRAASGSYEQYF.

This clonotype was counted between two and nine times. The gene calls are TRBV20-1 and TRBJ2-5; 10 bases map to TRBD2. CDR1 and CDR2 from the germline V gene are DFQATT and SNEGSKA (reference sequence). This CDR3 has 12 amino acids. Trimming cost V 8 bases and J 7 bases; bases outside gene matches: 7. The chain's CDR3 is CSSGRVGGTQYF. DNA of the CDR3: TGCAGTAGCGGGAGGGTTGGAGGGACCCAGTACTTC.

This clonotype has a handful of counts. The chain is built from TRBV12-3 or TRBV12-4 and TRBJ1-6; D gene ambiguous. V shed 0 bases and J shed 14 bases, with 5 bases lying between them. The CDR3 totals 11 residues. The CDR3 nucleotides read TGTGCCAGCAGTTTAGCTGGGGCCCTCCACTTT. Encoded protein: CASSLAGALHF.

This clonotype came up many times. The V and J genes are TRBV12-3 or TRBV12-4 and TRBJ2-1, with 9 positions matching TRBD2. The trim removed 5 bases at V and 0 bases at J, leaving 5 bases unmatched. This CDR3 is built from 16 residues. The CDR3 loop reads CASSLSAGGSYNEQFF. CDR3 coding DNA: TGTGCCAGCAGTCTCTCAGCGGGGGGCTCCTACAATGAGCAGTTCTTC.

This clonotype was found a few times. This chain connects TRBV12-3 or TRBV12-4 to TRBJ1-4, with a tentative D call TRBD1 (5 bases). The CDR3 consists of 14 residues. Trimming pared 3 bases from V and 7 bases from J, leaving 12 bases between. This CDR3 is CASSFWGRGEKLFF. The CDR3 nucleotides read TGTGCCAGCAGTTTTTGGGGGAGGGGTGAAAAACTGTTTTTT.

Ten or more counts support this clonotype. The J gene is TRBJ1-1, the V gene TRBV20-1; D is possibly TRBD1 (6 bases). The CDR3 spans 12 residues. Germline V gene sequence: CDR1 DFQATT, CDR2 SNEGSKA (reference sequence). V lost 4 bases and J lost 1, with 7 bases in between. The CDR3 DNA reads TGCAGTGCTATCAGGGGGAACACTGAAGCTTTCTTT. Protein: CSAIRGNTEAFF.

V gene TRBV12-3 or TRBV12-4 combines with J gene TRBJ1-1, with D perhaps TRBD1 (5 bases). V shed 6 bases and J shed 10 bases, with 18 bases lying between them. This CDR3 is 13 amino acids long. The CDR3, as DNA: TGTGCCAGCAGCTGGACCCGCGGCCAGGGAGCTTTCTTT. The encoded protein is CASSWTRGQGAFF.

The chain combines TRBV5-1 with TRBJ1-1, with TRBD1 identical over 7 bases. From germline, CDR1 is SGHRS and CDR2 YFSETQ. The CDR3 is 14 amino acids. V shed 4 bases, J shed 4 bases, and the junction held 7 bases outside the gene matches. The CDR3 nucleotides are TGCGCCAGCAGCCCACAGGGGTTGGGCACTGAAGCTTTCTTT. As protein: CASSPQGLGTEAFF.

This clonotype was seen a handful of times. V gene TRBV10-3 combines with J gene TRBJ2-7; TRBD1 might be the D (6 bases). Germline CDR1 and CDR2: ENHRY and SYGVKD. V lost 6 bases, J lost 4 bases, and 7 bases lay in between. This CDR3 is 11 amino acids long. CDR3 DNA: TGTGCCATCAGGCAGGGGTACGAGCAGTACTTC. Protein sequence: CAIRQGYEQYF.

This clonotype was found many times. The J gene is TRBJ1-1, the V gene TRBV20-1; tentatively, D is TRBD1 (6 bases). Trimming stripped 3 bases from V and 3 bases from J, with 11 bases between. This CDR3 has 13 residues. Germline V gene data show CDR1 as DFQATT and CDR2 as SNEGSKA (reference sequence). The CDR3, as DNA: TGCAGTGCTAGGACAGGTCGGCACACTGAAGCTTTCTTT. It codes for CSARTGRHTEAFF.